This entry describes one T cell receptor (beta chain). The sample comes from a study of blood T cell repertoires in COVID-19. As for the study in general: The United States, Italy and Spain supplied acute and convalescent COVID-19 samples. The cDNA or gDNA used as material had been derived from T cells, B-cell-depleted T cells, or PBMCs.

The authors' processing: Counts of nucleated cells, estimated from reference gene primer amplification, were obtained. The data were produced by immunoSEQ multiplex PCR, yet TCRdb's version contains in-frame clones alone and is incomplete. From that table come the V and J calls and clone size; the DNA was used to work out D and trimming. The sample shows some 50,000 clones, approximately 90% of them seen only once. CDR3 length equals 14 residues. Deletions cut 1 base from V and 5 bases from J, with 10 bases between. Germline V gene data show CDR1 as SGHRS and CDR2 as YFSETQ. V usage is TRBV5-1 and J usage is TRBJ2-1, with D hard to call. What was sequenced was peripheral blood. The clonotype comes from a woman in her seventies with active COVID-19. CDR3 nucleotide sequence: TGCGCCAGCAGCTTGATGATTGCGGACAATGAGCAGTTCTTC. It is translated as CASSLMIADNEQFF.